Listed here are 23 T cell receptor beta chains from one sample, sequenced in a study of shared clonotypes between healthy human individuals. Libraries were prepared by immunoSEQ multiplex PCR; TCRdb keeps only in-frame clonotypes and omits some of them. The data show 2 million to 2.5 million clones, more than 85% seen once. Sequencing input: naive CD4+ T cells from PBMCs. Subset here: CD45RA+ positively selected. These receptors were collected from a man younger than 30 in good health. Some clones in this sample may be carry-over from other donors' samples.

The genes are TRBV19 and TRBJ1-2, with D possibly matching TRBD1 (5 bases). Germline loops: CDR1 LNHDA, CDR2 SQIVND (reference sequence). Trimming removed 4 bases at V and 1 base at J, with 13 bases between. The CDR3 totals 15 residues. The CDR3 DNA reads TGTGCCAGTAGTAACACCGGGACGGGTAACTATGGCTACACCTTC. Its protein product is CASSNTGTGNYGYTF.

The rearrangement links TRBV7-3 to TRBJ2-2; 7 bases align to TRBD2. V shed 2 bases, J shed 5 bases, and the junction held 5 bases outside the gene matches. CDR1 and CDR2 from the germline V gene are SGHTA and FQGTGA. The CDR3 length is 15 residues. Here the CDR3 DNA reads TGTGCCAGCAGCTTAGCGGGAGCGGGGACCGGGGAGCTGTTTTTT. This translates into CASSLAGAGTGELFF. Drawing the rest from reference TRBV7-3 and TRBJ2-2, the complete variable domain is GAGVSQTPSNKVTEKGKYVELRCDPISGHTALYWYRQSLGQGPEFLIYFQGTGAADDSGLPNDRFFAVRPEGSVSTLKIQRTERGDSAVYLCASSLAGAGTGELFFGEGSRLTVL.

The J gene is TRBJ2-7, the V gene TRBV15; tentative D call: TRBD2 (5 bases). V lost 5 bases to trimming and J lost 5 bases, with 13 bases between them. The CDR3 is made up of 13 amino acids. Germline V CDR1 and CDR2: LNHNV, YYDKDF (reference sequence). This CDR3 is CATSQAAGHEQYF. CDR3 DNA sequence: TGTGCCACCAGCCAGGCCGCGGGTCACGAGCAGTACTTC. Variable domain in full (rest from reference TRBV15 and TRBJ2-7): DAMVIQNPRYQVTQFGKPVTLSCSQTLNHNVMYWYQQKSSQAPKLLFHYYDKDFNNEADTPDNFQSRRPNTSFCFLDIRSPGLGDTAMYLCATSQAAGHEQYFGPGTRLTVT.

This rearrangement joins TRBV25-1 to TRBJ1-2, with a possible D match to TRBD1 (6 bases). Germline-derived CDR1 and CDR2 are MGHDK and SYGVNS. The CDR3 has 14 amino acids. V lost 2 bases and J 8 bases, leaving 15 bases between the germline ends. Here the CDR3 reads CASSELVRGLGYTF. The CDR3 bases are TGTGCCAGCAGTGAACTGGTCAGGGGCCTCGGCTACACCTTC.

The chain links TRBV5-1 to TRBJ2-1; D is unresolved. Trimming cost V 1 base and J 0 bases, with 8 bases left between them. The germline CDR1 and CDR2 sequences are SGHRS and YFSETQ. This CDR3 region has 15 residues. The CDR3: CASSLRATSYNEQFF. The CDR3 DNA reads TGCGCCAGCAGCTTGCGGGCAACCTCCTACAATGAGCAGTTCTTC.

The gene calls are TRBV7-2 and TRBJ2-7; 8 bases agree with TRBD2. The CDR3 is 15 amino acids. After removal of 5 bases from V and 4 bases from J, the junction contained 10 bases not matched to a gene. Germline V gene data show CDR1 as SGHTA and CDR2 as FQGNSA. The CDR3 region has the DNA TGTGCCAGCAGCCCCGGCCCCGGGAGGGCGTACGAGCAGTACTTC. Protein: CASSPGPGRAYEQYF.

Notes on this clone: This sample also contains other DNA sequences that code for the same CDR3. This rearrangement joins TRBV28 to TRBJ1-5; D is uncertain. V lost 2 bases and J lost 0, with 11 bases in between. Germline-derived CDR1 and CDR2 are MDHEN and SYDVKM. The CDR3 totals 16 residues. The CDR3 DNA sequence: TGTGCCAGCAGTTTAGTAACAGTGTATAGCAATCAGCCCCAGCATTTT. Translation gives CASSLVTVYSNQPQHF.

This sequence joins TRBV28 and TRBJ1-5, with D maybe TRBD1 (6 bases). Deletions cut 6 bases from V and 6 bases from J, with 12 bases between. Per the germline V gene, CDR1 is MDHEN and CDR2 is SYDVKM. The CDR3 covers 13 residues. The CDR3 coding sequence is TGTGCCAGCAGGCAGGGGATGGGTCAGCCCCAGCATTTT. It is translated as CASRQGMGQPQHF.

Comment on this clone: This same CDR3 is encoded by further DNA sequences in the sample. The V gene is TRBV7-7, the J gene TRBJ2-1; possible D gene TRBD1, 6 bases. The CDR3 extends over 13 amino acids. V was cut by 2 bases and J by 10 bases, with 12 bases left in between. Germline values: CDR1 SSHAT, CDR2 FNYEAQ (reference sequence). The CDR3 DNA reads as TGTGCCAGCAGCTTACGGTCAGGGGACGAGCAGTTCTTC. This sequence encodes CASSLRSGDEQFF.

The V and J genes are TRBV5-1 and TRBJ2-7; D tentatively fits TRBD1 or TRBD2 (5 bases each). V shed 4 bases and J shed 3 bases, with 11 bases lying between them. Germline V lookup: CDR1 SGHRS, CDR2 YFSETQ. The CDR3 is 13 amino acids. The CDR3 sequence is CASSGGHVYEQYF. The CDR3, as DNA: TGCGCCAGCAGCGGAGGACATGTCTACGAGCAGTACTTC. The variable domain in full, completed from reference TRBV5-1 and TRBJ2-7, reads KAGVTQTPRYLIKTRGQQVTLSCSPISGHRSVSWYQQTPGQGLQFLFEYFSETQRNKGNFPGRFSGRQFSNSRSEMNVSTLELGDSALYLCASSGGHVYEQYFGPGTRLTVT.

The chain has TRBV7-3 and TRBJ2-3; 7 bases are a match to TRBD2. Per germline, CDR1 SGHTA and CDR2 FQGTGA. Trimming cost V 5 bases and J 8 bases; bases outside gene matches: 13. The CDR3 has 15 residues. The CDR3 nucleotides are TGTGCCAGCAGCATATCCGGGACTAAACAGTCTACGCAGTATTTT. Amino acids: CASSISGTKQSTQYF. Full variable domain (outside the CDR3, taken from reference TRBV7-3 and TRBJ2-3): GAGVSQTPSNKVTEKGKYVELRCDPISGHTALYWYRQSLGQGPEFLIYFQGTGAADDSGLPNDRFFAVRPEGSVSTLKIQRTERGDSAVYLCASSISGTKQSTQYFGPGTRLTVL.

The V call is TRBV4-2, the J call TRBJ2-2; 15 bases line up with TRBD2. Germline CDR1 is LGHNA and CDR2 is YNFKEQ. This CDR3 has 17 residues. V gave up 8 bases and J gave up 3 bases; unmatched junction bases: 7. This chain's CDR3 is CASYGLAGGGDTGELFF. CDR3 sequence (DNA): TGTGCCAGCTACGGACTAGCGGGAGGGGGCGACACCGGGGAGCTGTTTTTT.

Comments on this clone: The sample carries other DNA sequences with the same CDR3. This CDR3 reads CASSLGTSNEQFF. The CDR3 DNA is TGTGCCAGCAGCTTGGGGACCAGCAATGAGCAGTTCTTC. The J gene is TRBJ2-1, the V gene TRBV5-4; D unclear. This CDR3 contains 13 residues. Germline assignment: CDR1 SGHNT and CDR2 YYREEE (reference sequence). Deletions cut 0 bases from V and 6 bases from J, with 7 bases between.

This sequence joins TRBV21-1 and TRBJ1-4. TRBV21-1 constitutes a pseudogene. The CDR3 spans 17 residues. The CDR3 loop is CASSKVLGEGTREKLFF. The DNA of the CDR3 is TGTGCCAGCAGCAAAGTCCTCGGTGAGGGTACTCGGGAAAAACTGTTTTTT.

V usage is TRBV13 and J usage is TRBJ1-1, with 7 positions matching TRBD1. CDR3 length equals 13 residues. Unmatched junction bases numbered 2, after V lost 5 bases and J lost 2 bases. CDR1 is PRHDT and CDR2 is FYEKMQ in the germline V gene (reference sequence). The CDR3 DNA reads as TGTGCCAGCAGCGGGACAGCAAACACTGAAGCTTTCTTT. Amino acids: CASSGTANTEAFF. The full variable domain, with the rest looked up from reference TRBV13 and TRBJ1-1, is AAGVIQSPRHLIKEKRETATLKCYPIPRHDTVYWYQQGPGQDPQFLISFYEKMQSDKGSIPDRFSAQQFSDYHSELNMSSLELGDSALYFCASSGTANTEAFFGQGTRLTVV.

The J gene is TRBJ2-4, the V gene TRBV2; D ambiguous. In germline, CDR1 is SNHLY, CDR2 FYNNEI. Trimming took off 0 bases at V and 4 bases at J, with 7 bases between the two ends. The CDR3 runs to 14 residues. For the CDR3, the DNA is TGTGCCAGCAGTGAAGCAGGAACTAAAAACATTCAGTACTTC. The encoded protein is CASSEAGTKNIQYF.

This chain uses TRBV6-1 with TRBJ2-3; tentatively, D is TRBD1 (6 bases). Germline-derived CDR1 and CDR2 are MNHNS and SASEGT. The CDR3 loop spans 15 amino acids. The ends were cut back, 1 base at V and 4 bases at J, with 12 bases in the middle. The CDR3 DNA sequence: TGTGCCAGCAGTGAAGGACAGGTTCGGGCAGATACGCAGTATTTT. It codes for CASSEGQVRADTQYF.

The J gene is TRBJ2-5, the V gene TRBV18; D possibly corresponds to TRBD2 (6 bases). Deletions cut 8 bases from V and 4 bases from J, with 11 bases between. CDR3 size: 12 residues. Germline CDR1 reads KGHSH; CDR2 reads LQKENI. CDR3 sequence (DNA): TGTGCCAGCGGCGGGGTACGAGAGACCCAGTACTTC. Translating gives CASGGVRETQYF. The whole variable domain, filled in from reference TRBV18 and TRBJ2-5, reads NAGVMQNPRHLVRRRGQEARLRCSPMKGHSHVYWYRQLPEEGLKFMVYLQKENIIDESGMPKERFSAEFPKEGPSILRIQQVVRGDSAAYFCASGGVRETQYFGPGTRLLVL.

V usage is TRBV7-9 and J usage is TRBJ1-1; D ambiguous. Germline assignment: CDR1 SEHNR and CDR2 FQNEAQ (reference sequence). This CDR3 contains 12 residues. V lost 3 bases, J lost 7 bases, and 9 bases lay in between. This CDR3 reads CASSFGSYEAFF. The CDR3 region has the DNA TGTGCCAGCAGCTTCGGGTCTTATGAAGCTTTCTTT.

The rearrangement joins TRBV12-5 to TRBJ2-5; 12 bases match TRBD1. V was pared by 0 bases and J by 7 bases, with 9 bases of the junction left unmatched. The CDR3 covers 17 residues. Germline CDR1 is LGHNT and CDR2 is FRNRAP. CDR3 sequence: CASGLVTGTGGAGTQYF. CDR3 nucleotide sequence: TGTGCTAGTGGTTTGGTAACGGGGACAGGGGGCGCCGGGACCCAGTACTTC.

The chain joins TRBV14 to TRBJ2-1; 10 bases match TRBD2. CDR3 size: 16 residues. J lost 8 bases, V lost 4 bases, and 11 bases had no gene match. Germline V gives CDR1 SGHDN, CDR2 FVKESK. The CDR3 region is CASSPLLAGLRHEQFF. The CDR3 region has the DNA TGTGCCAGCAGCCCCTTACTAGCGGGACTAAGACATGAGCAGTTCTTC.

V usage is TRBV28 and J usage is TRBJ2-3; perhaps D is TRBD1 or TRBD2 (5 bases each). CDR3 size: 15 residues. Per germline, CDR1 MDHEN and CDR2 SYDVKM. Trimming pared 6 bases from V and 1 base from J, leaving 14 bases between. CDR3 residues: CASSTGAVGTDTQYF. The CDR3 nucleotides are TGTGCCAGCAGCACCGGGGCAGTGGGCACAGATACGCAGTATTTT.

The chain links TRBV29-1 to TRBJ2-5, with TRBD1 identical over 11 bases. CDR1 is SQVTM, CDR2 ANQGSEA, per germline. The CDR3 length is 14 residues. Losses at the gene ends were 1 base for V and 8 bases for J; bases not matched to a gene: 6. The CDR3 protein is CSVEVGQGGGTQYF. The CDR3, as DNA: TGCAGCGTTGAAGTGGGACAGGGGGGAGGAACCCAGTACTTC.